This TCR beta chain emerged from a study of glioma-infiltrating T cells after dendritic cell vaccination. Time point given: after dendritic cell vaccination, including at tumor progression/relapse. The CDR3 extends over 14 amino acids. V was pared by 4 bases and J by 3 bases, with 11 bases between. The V gene's germline CDR1 is MNHNS and CDR2 SASEGT. Profiled with immunoSEQ multiplex PCR; TCRdb holds only in-frame clones, not every one. The sample lists roughly 100,000 clones; 85% to 90% were seen once. The specimen was blood, collected after dendritic cell vaccination. This sequence joins TRBV6-1 and TRBJ2-3, with D uncertain. This clonotype was obtained from a human donor with glioblastoma. The DNA for the CDR3 is TGTGCCAGCAGTGCACAGACCTCAACAGATACGCAGTATTTT. It specifies CASSAQTSTDTQYF.